Sequencing of this T cell receptor beta chain was carried out in a study of cytomegalovirus exposure and HLA in healthy donors (dated by TCRdb to 2016 to 2017). Notes on the research overall: According to a later analysis, one platform produced both the approximately 110 validation repertoires and the 670 or so repertoires of the first cohort. Along with the 666-subject first cohort, a separate validation cohort of over 90 different subjects was used. The study combined high-throughput TCR immunosequencing, statistical association of individual TCRs with disease status, and machine learning to predict cytomegalovirus infection status. The study aimed to test whether cataloging public T cell receptors could reveal signatures of past pathogen exposure. Findings and caveats that apply to the study as a whole: The validation cohort had no HLA typing available for a later analysis, so co-occurrence within that cohort was assessed over all 130 or so repertoires. The classifier was reported to diagnose cytomegalovirus status with high specificity and sensitivity in both the original cohort and the validation cohort. In vitro tests confirmed that a few of the cytomegalovirus-associated TCR beta chains recognize cytomegalovirus antigens. In the study, 150 to 200 TCR beta chains were listed as associated with cytomegalovirus. Most TCR sequences were observed very rarely across donors, whereas some public TCRs were present in many individuals. The authors suggested that the approach could potentially be generalized to other disease states and immunological phenotypes. In a later analysis, TCRs clustered in the first cohort were found to also tend to co-occur in the 130 or so validation repertoires, with 94% of cluster scores above 0.

About this clone: Its antigen target is currently unknown. Base qualities are missing; no much larger clone stands one base away.

The library relied on the immunoSEQ multiplex PCR assay. Concerning the study's data processing: A statistical classification framework was built to diagnose cytomegalovirus status from the catalog of TCR beta chain sequences. The table comes from immuneACCESS by way of TCRdb, which keeps in-frame sequences with V and J called. Part of the clones is missing from these tables; in studies checked, under half for an unresolved V gene and the rest for unknown reasons. For V, J and clone size, that table is used; D and trimming come from the DNA. This sample is represented by 65,000 to 70,000 clones; approximately 91% of them were singletons. The top ten constitute about 3% of the sample. From the cysteine through the phenylalanine, the CDR3 covers 13 amino acids. Of the read, only the CDR3 DNA is kept; its 39 bases are in frame from base 1. Relative to germline, V is 2 bases shorter and J is 7 bases shorter, with 9 bases between their ends. The germline V gene specifies MNHEY as CDR1 and SVGAGI as CDR2.

Donors formed part of the validation cohort, which comprised over a hundred subjects and was distinct from the first cohort of under 850 subjects. The sample comprised PBMCs. The V and J segments used are TRBV6-5 and TRBJ2-1, with the D gene call left open. This clonotype was obtained from a man between 18 and 35 years old in good health and CMV-seronegative. The sequenced DNA is TGTGCCAGCAGTTACGGAAGGCGGAATGAGCAGTTCTTC. It codes for CASSYGRRNEQFF.